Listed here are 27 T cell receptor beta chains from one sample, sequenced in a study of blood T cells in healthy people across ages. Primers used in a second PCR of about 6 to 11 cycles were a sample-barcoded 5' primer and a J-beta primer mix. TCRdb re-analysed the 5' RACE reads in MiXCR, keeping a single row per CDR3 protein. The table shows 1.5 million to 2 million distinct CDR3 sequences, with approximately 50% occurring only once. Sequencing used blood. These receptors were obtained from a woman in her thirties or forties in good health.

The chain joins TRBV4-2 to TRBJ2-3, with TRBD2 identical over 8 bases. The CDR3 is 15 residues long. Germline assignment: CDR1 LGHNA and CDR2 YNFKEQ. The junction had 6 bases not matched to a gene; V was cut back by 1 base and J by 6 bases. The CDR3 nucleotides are TGTGCCAGCAGCCAAGTGGGCGGGGGGAGGGATACGCAGTATTTT. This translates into CASSQVGGGRDTQYF.

CDR3 sequence: CASSVYGERAFF. DNA of the CDR3: TGTGCCAGCAGCGTTTACGGGGAGCGAGCTTTCTTT. The J gene is TRBJ1-1, the V gene TRBV12-3 or TRBV12-4; D unresolved. V lost 6 bases, J lost 10 bases, and 15 bases lay in between. The CDR3 is 12 amino acids.

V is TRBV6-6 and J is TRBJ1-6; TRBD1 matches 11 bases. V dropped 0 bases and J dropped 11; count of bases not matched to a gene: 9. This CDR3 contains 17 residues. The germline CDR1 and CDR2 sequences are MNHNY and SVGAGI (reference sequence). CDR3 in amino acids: CASSYSAGQGASTPLHF. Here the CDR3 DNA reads TGTGCCAGCAGTTACTCAGCCGGACAGGGGGCCAGTACACCCCTCCACTTT.

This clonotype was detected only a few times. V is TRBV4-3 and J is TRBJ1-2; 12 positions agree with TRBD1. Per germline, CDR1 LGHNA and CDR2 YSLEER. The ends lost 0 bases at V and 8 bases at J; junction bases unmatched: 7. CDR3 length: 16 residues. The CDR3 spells CASSQDGGTGGWGYTF. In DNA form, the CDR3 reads TGCGCCAGCAGCCAAGATGGAGGGACAGGGGGCTGGGGCTACACCTTC.

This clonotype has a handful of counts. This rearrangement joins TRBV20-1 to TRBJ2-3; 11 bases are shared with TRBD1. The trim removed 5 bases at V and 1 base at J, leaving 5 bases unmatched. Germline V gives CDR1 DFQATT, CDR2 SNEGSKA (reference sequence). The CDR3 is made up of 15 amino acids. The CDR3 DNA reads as TGCAGTGCTGGACCGGGACAGGGGGGCACAGATACGCAGTATTTT. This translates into CSAGPGQGGTDTQYF.

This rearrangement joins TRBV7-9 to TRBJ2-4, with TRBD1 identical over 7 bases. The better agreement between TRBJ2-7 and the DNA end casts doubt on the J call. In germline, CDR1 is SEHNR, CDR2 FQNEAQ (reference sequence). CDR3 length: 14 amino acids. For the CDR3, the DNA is TGTGCCAGCAGCAAACCGGGACAGACCTACGAGCAGTACTTC. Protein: CASSKPGQTYEQYF.

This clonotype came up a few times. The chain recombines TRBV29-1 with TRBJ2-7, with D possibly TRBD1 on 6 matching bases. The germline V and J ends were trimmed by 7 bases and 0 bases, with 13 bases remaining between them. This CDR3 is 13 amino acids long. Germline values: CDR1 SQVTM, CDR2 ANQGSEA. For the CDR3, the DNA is TGCAGCGGAAGGGACACCAGCTCCTACGAGCAGTACTTC. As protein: CSGRDTSSYEQYF.

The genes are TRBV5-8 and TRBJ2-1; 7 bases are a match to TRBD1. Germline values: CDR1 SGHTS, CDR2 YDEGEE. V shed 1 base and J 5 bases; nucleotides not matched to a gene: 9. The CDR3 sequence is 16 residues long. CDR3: CASSLQFGQGDNEQFF. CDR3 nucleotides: TGTGCCAGCAGCTTGCAGTTTGGCCAGGGGGACAATGAGCAGTTCTTC.

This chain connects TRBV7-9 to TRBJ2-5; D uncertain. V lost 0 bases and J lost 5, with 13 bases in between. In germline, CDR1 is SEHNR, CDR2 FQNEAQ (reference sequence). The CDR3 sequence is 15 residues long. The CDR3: CASSLADRARETQYF. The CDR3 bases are TGTGCCAGCAGCTTAGCAGATAGGGCTAGGGAGACCCAGTACTTC.

Here the CDR3 reads CASSLSSRRAYNEKLFF. CDR3 nucleotide sequence: TGTGCCAGCAGCTTAAGTTCGCGCAGGGCTTATAATGAAAAACTGTTTTTT. This rearrangement joins TRBV7-9 to TRBJ1-4; D perhaps matches TRBD1 (5 bases). Trimming shortened V by 2 bases and J by 4 bases, and 17 bases separated the two germline ends. The CDR3 extends over 17 amino acids. In germline, CDR1 is SEHNR, CDR2 FQNEAQ (reference sequence).

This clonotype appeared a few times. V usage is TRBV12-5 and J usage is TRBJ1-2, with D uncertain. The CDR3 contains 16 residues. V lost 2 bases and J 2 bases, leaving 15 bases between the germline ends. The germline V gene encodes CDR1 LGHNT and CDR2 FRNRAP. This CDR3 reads CASGLFQGAENYGYTF. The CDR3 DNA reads TGTGCTAGTGGTTTGTTCCAAGGCGCTGAGAACTATGGCTACACCTTC. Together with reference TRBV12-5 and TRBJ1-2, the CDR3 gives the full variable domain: DARVTQTPRHKVTEMGQEVTMRCQPILGHNTVFWYRQTMMQGLELLAYFRNRAPLDDSGMPKDRFSAEMPDATLATLKIQPSEPRDSAVYFCASGLFQGAENYGYTFGSGTRLTVV.

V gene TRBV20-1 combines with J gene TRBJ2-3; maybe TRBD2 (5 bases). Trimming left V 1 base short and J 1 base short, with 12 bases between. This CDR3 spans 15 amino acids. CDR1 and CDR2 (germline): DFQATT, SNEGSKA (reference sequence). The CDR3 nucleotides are TGCAGTGCTAGAGCACTAGGCTTGGGCACAGATACGCAGTATTTT. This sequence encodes CSARALGLGTDTQYF.

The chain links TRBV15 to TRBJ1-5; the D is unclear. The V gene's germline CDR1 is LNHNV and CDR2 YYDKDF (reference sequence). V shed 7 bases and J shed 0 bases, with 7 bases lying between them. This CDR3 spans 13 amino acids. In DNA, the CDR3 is TGTGCCACCAAGCAGACTAGCAATCAGCCCCAGCATTTT. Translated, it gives CATKQTSNQPQHF.

This chain's CDR3 is CASSLVSGAYETQYF. CDR3 bases: TGTGCCAGCAGCTTAGTGTCGGGGGCCTATGAGACCCAGTACTTC. The V and J genes are TRBV7-9 and TRBJ2-7; the D gene could be TRBD1 or TRBD2 (6 bases each). The DNA end lines up better with TRBJ2-5; the J call may be wrong. This CDR3 contains 15 residues. The germline CDR1 and CDR2 sequences are SEHNR and FQNEAQ (reference sequence).

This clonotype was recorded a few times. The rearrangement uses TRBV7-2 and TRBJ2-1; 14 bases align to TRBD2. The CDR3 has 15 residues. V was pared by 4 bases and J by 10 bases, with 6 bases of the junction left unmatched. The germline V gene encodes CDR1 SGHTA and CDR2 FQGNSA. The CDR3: CASSSRTSGGYEQFF. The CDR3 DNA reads TGTGCCAGCAGCTCAAGGACTAGCGGGGGGTACGAGCAGTTCTTC.

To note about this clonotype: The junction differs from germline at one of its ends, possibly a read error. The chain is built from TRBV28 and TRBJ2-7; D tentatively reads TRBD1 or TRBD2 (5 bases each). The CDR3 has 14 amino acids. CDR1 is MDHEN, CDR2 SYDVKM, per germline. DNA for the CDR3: TGTGCCAGCACCACACCGAGGGGTTCCTACGAGCGGTACTTC. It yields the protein CASTTPRGSYERYF. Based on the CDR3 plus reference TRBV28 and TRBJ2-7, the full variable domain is DVKVTQSSRYLVKRTGEKVFLECVQDMDHENMFWYRQDPGLGLRLIYFSYDVKMKEKGDIPEGYSVSREKKERFSLILESASTNQTSMYLCASTTPRGSYERYFGPGTRLTVT.

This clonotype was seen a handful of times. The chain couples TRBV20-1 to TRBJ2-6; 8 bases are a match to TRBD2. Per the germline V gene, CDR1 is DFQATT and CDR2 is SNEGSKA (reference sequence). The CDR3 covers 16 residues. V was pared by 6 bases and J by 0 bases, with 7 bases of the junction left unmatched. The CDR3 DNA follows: TGCAGTGCCACACTAGCGGAGAGCTCTGGGGCCAACGTCCTGACTTTC. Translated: CSATLAESSGANVLTF.

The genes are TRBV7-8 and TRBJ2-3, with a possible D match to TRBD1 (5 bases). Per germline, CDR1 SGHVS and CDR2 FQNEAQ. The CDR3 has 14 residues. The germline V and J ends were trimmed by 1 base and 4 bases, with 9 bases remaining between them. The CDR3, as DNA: TGTGCCAGCAGCTTAGAGCAGGGCGCAGATACGCAGTATTTT. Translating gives CASSLEQGADTQYF.

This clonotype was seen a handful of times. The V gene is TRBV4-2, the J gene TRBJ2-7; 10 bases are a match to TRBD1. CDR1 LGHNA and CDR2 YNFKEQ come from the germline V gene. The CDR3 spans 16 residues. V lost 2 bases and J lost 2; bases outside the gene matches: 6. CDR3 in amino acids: CASSQKGQGGTYEQYF. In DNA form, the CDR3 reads TGTGCCAGCAGCCAAAAAGGACAGGGGGGAACCTACGAGCAGTACTTC.

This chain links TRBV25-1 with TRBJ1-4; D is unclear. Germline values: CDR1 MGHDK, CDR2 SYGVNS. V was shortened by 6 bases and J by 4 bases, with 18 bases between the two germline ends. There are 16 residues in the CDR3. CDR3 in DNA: TGTGCCAGCAGCAACCCCGGACGGCAGCTTAATGAAAAACTGTTTTTT. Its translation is CASSNPGRQLNEKLFF.

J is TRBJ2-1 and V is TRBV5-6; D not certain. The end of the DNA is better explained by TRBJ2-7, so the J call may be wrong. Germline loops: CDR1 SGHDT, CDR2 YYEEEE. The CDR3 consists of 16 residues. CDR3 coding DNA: TGTGCCAGCAGCTCTCCGACTGAGAGCTCCTACAATGAGCAGTACTTC. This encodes CASSSPTESSYNEQYF.

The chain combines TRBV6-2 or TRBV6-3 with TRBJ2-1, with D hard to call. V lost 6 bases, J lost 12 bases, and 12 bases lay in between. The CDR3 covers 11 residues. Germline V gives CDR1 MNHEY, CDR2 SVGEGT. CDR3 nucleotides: TGTGCCAGCAGCACCGTGAAGGGGCAGTTCTTC. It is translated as CASSTVKGQFF.

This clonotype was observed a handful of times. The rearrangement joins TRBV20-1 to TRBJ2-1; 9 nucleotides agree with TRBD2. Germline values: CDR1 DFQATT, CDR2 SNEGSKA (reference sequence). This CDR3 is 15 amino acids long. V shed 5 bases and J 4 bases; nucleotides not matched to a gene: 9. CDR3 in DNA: TGCAGTGCTTTAGTTAGCGGGGGAACTTACAATGAGCAGTTCTTC. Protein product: CSALVSGGTYNEQFF.

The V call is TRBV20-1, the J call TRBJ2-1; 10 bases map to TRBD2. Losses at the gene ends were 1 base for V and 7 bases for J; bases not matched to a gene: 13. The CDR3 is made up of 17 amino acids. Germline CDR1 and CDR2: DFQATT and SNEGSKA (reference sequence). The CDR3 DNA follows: TGCAGTGCTAGAGCGCCGGTGAGCGGGGGGGCGTGGAATGAGCAGTTCTTC. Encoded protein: CSARAPVSGGAWNEQFF.

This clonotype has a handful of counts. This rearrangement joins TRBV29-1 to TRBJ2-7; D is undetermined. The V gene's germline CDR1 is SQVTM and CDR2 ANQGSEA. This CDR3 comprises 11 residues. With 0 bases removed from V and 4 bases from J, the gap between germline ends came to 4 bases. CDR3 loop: CSVEESYEQYF. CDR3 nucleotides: TGCAGCGTTGAAGAGTCTTACGAGCAGTACTTC.

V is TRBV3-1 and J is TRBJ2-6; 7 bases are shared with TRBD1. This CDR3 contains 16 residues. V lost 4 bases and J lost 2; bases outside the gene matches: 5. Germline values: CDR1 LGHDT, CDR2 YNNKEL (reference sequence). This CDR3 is CASSLEGTAGANVLTF. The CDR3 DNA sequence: TGTGCCAGCAGCCTAGAGGGGACAGCTGGGGCCAACGTCCTGACTTTC.

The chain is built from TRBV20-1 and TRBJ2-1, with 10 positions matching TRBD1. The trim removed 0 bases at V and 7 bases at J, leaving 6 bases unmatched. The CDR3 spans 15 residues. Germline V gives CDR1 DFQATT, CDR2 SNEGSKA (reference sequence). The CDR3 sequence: CSARDWGQGLNEQFF. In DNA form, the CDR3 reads TGCAGTGCTAGAGATTGGGGACAGGGGTTAAATGAGCAGTTCTTC.